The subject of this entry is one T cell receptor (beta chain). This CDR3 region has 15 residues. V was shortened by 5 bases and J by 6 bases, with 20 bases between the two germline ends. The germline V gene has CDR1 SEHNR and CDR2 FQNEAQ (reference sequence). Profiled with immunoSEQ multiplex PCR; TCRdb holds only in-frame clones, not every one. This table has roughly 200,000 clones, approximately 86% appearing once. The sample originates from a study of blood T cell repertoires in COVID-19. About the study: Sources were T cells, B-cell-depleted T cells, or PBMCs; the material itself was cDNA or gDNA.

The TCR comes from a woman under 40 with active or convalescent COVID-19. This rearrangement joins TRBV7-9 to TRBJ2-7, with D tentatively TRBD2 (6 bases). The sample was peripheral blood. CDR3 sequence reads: CASSATGLLKGEQYF. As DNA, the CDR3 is TGTGCCAGCAGCGCAACGGGACTCCTGAAAGGCGAGCAGTACTTC.